The source of this TCR beta chain is a study of T cell changes during pregnancy in multiple sclerosis. Measured with immunoSEQ multiplex PCR; TCRdb has only the in-frame clones, and not every one. The sample has just under 65,000 clones; around 91% are singletons. Germline V gene data show CDR1 as SQVTM and CDR2 as ANQGSEA. The V and J ends lost 7 bases and 2 bases, in that order; junction bases with no gene match: 8. This CDR3 region has 13 residues. Source: peripheral blood, taken in the second trimester of pregnancy. The rearrangement uses TRBV29-1 and TRBJ2-7, with TRBD1 matching over 7 bases. The clonotype originates from a female donor in good health, enrolled as a control in a pregnancy study. CDR3 residues: CSAVGQVPYEQYF. Here the CDR3 DNA reads TGCAGCGCCGTCGGACAGGTCCCCTACGAGCAGTACTTC.